Below are 17 T cell receptor beta chains sequenced from a single sample in a study of molecular identifiers for immune sequencing clone quantification. TCRdb independently ran MiXCR on the PCR reads; one entry per CDR3 protein. Of about 500,000 distinct CDR3 sequences listed, around 23% are singletons. Source material: naive CD8+ T cells from blood, with Jurkat cell RNA spiked in. Subset reported: FACS-sorted CD8+CD4-CCR7+CD45RA+ naive T cells. All receptors come from a human donor in good health. Some libraries in this study had Jurkat cell RNA spiked in.

The rearrangement uses TRBV4-1 and TRBJ2-1; D might be TRBD2 (6 bases). Germline loops: CDR1 MGHRA, CDR2 YSYEKL. The CDR3 sequence is 14 residues long. The germline V and J ends were trimmed by 0 bases and 8 bases, with 11 bases remaining between them. The CDR3 protein is CASSQERLGDEQFF. CDR3 nucleotide sequence: TGCGCCAGCAGCCAAGAGAGACTAGGAGATGAGCAGTTCTTC.

This clonotype showed up just a few times. V and J are TRBV24-1 and TRBJ2-3, with a possible D match to TRBD1 (5 bases). Per the germline V gene, CDR1 is KGHDR and CDR2 is SFDVKD. The CDR3 has 15 residues. Trimming took off 10 bases at V and 2 bases at J, with 18 bases between the two ends. The DNA of the CDR3 is TGTGCCACGTTAAAGGACATGGCTTACACAGATACGCAGTATTTT. Translating gives CATLKDMAYTDTQYF.

This clonotype was counted many times. The chain is built from TRBV9 and TRBJ2-7; 9 bases line up with TRBD1. This CDR3 has 15 amino acids. Germline V gene data show CDR1 as SGDLS and CDR2 as YYNGEE. V lost 4 bases, J lost 2 bases, and 7 bases stayed unmatched. For the CDR3, the DNA is TGTGCCAGCAGCCCCCATAGGGACAGGGCCTACGAGCAGTACTTC. Translating gives CASSPHRDRAYEQYF.

V usage is TRBV27 and J usage is TRBJ2-1; 7 bases are shared with TRBD1. Germline values: CDR1 MNHEY, CDR2 SMNVEV (reference sequence). The CDR3 has 16 residues. The V gene end was trimmed by 5 bases and the J gene end by 2 bases; junction bases not matched to a gene: 9. DNA of the CDR3: TGTGCCAGCAGTCTACCCGGCAGGGGGACCTACAATGAGCAGTTCTTC. Encoded protein: CASSLPGRGTYNEQFF.

At least ten counts were recorded for this clonotype. This chain uses TRBV7-9 with TRBJ2-2, with D unclear. This CDR3 comprises 14 residues. Trimming removed 3 bases from V and 6 bases from J, with 11 bases in between. Germline-derived CDR1 and CDR2 are SEHNR and FQNEAQ (reference sequence). The CDR3 sequence: CASSFPNLSGELFF. The CDR3 DNA sequence: TGTGCCAGCAGCTTCCCCAATCTCTCCGGGGAGCTGTTTTTT.

The chain links TRBV10-3 to TRBJ2-1, with TRBD1 matching 11 bases. CDR1 is ENHRY, CDR2 SYGVKD, per germline. CDR3 length: 15 amino acids. The V gene end was trimmed by 4 bases and the J gene end by 7 bases; junction bases not matched to a gene: 6. The CDR3 loop reads CAISGAGTGGNEQFF. In DNA, the CDR3 is TGTGCCATCAGTGGAGCCGGGACAGGGGGGAATGAGCAGTTCTTC.

This clonotype was recorded a few times. The DNA of the CDR3 is TGTGCCAGCAGCTGGGGACAGTTGAACACTGAAGCTTTCTTT. Protein product: CASSWGQLNTEAFF. The rearrangement links TRBV6-5 to TRBJ1-1; 7 bases match TRBD1. Germline V gene data show CDR1 as MNHEY and CDR2 as SVGAGI. The CDR3 runs 14 residues. V lost 6 bases, J lost 0 bases, and 4 bases stayed unmatched.

This clonotype was detected only a few times. The J gene is TRBJ2-3, the V gene TRBV13; D might be TRBD1 (6 bases). The germline V gene encodes CDR1 PRHDT and CDR2 FYEKMQ (reference sequence). This CDR3 spans 12 amino acids. The V and J ends lost 5 bases and 8 bases respectively, with 11 bases between them. The CDR3 DNA follows: TGTGCCAGCAGCAACAGGGATGTTACGCAGTATTTT. As protein: CASSNRDVTQYF.

The chain uses TRBV7-9 and TRBJ2-3; 14 positions agree with TRBD2. Germline CDR1 SEHNR, CDR2 FQNEAQ (reference sequence). This CDR3 spans 16 amino acids. V was clipped by 3 bases and J by 3 bases; unmatched bases: 2. CDR3 DNA: TGTGCCAGCAGCTTTAGACTAGCGGGGGGGACAGATACGCAGTATTTT. This encodes CASSFRLAGGTDTQYF. Using reference TRBV7-9 and TRBJ2-3 for the parts outside the CDR3, the full variable domain is DTGVSQNPRHKITKRGQNVTFRCDPISEHNRLYWYRQTLGQGPEFLTYFQNEAQLEKSRLLSDRFSAERPKGSFSTLEIQRTEQGDSAMYLCASSFRLAGGTDTQYFGPGTRLTVL.

Details on this clonotype: Without the conserved terminal phenylalanine or tryptophan, this CDR3 likely stems from a read error. The DNA for the CDR3 is TGTGCCAGCAGAGGGACAGGGAGGAATCAGCCCCAGCATCTT. This codes for CASRGTGRNQPQHL. The rearrangement uses TRBV27 and TRBJ1-5, with TRBD1 identical over 9 bases. V lost 6 bases, J lost 4 bases, and 4 bases stayed unmatched. CDR1 and CDR2 (germline): MNHEY, SMNVEV (reference sequence). The CDR3 sequence is 14 residues long.

The rearrangement uses TRBV30 and TRBJ2-3; a possible D gene is TRBD2 (5 bases). The CDR3 is made up of 16 amino acids. CDR1 and CDR2 (germline): GTSNPN, SVGIG (reference sequence). Between the trimmed V and J ends, which lost 3 bases and 3 bases, there was a span of 19 bases. The CDR3 bases are TGTGCCTGGAGGGAAGAGGCCCCGACGGGGACAGATACGCAGTATTTT. Translation gives CAWREEAPTGTDTQYF. Drawing the rest from reference TRBV30 and TRBJ2-3, the complete variable domain is SQTIHQWPATLVQPVGSPLSLECTVEGTSNPNLYWYRQAAGRGLQLLFYSVGIGQISSEVPQNLSASRPQDRQFILSSKKLLLSDSGFYLCAWREEAPTGTDTQYFGPGTRLTVL.

The chain couples TRBV9 to TRBJ2-5, with 7 bases identical to TRBD1. Germline CDR1 is SGDLS and CDR2 is YYNGEE. J was trimmed by 4 bases and V by 2 bases; bases with no gene match: 5. CDR3 length: 14 amino acids. As DNA, the CDR3 is TGTGCCAGCAGCGTCCTAGGGGGCGGAGAGACCCAGTACTTC. It is translated as CASSVLGGGETQYF.

This clonotype was seen ten or more times. The rearrangement uses TRBV12-3 or TRBV12-4 and TRBJ2-5; D not certain. Trimming removed 5 bases at V and 3 bases at J, with 13 bases between. The length of the CDR3 is 14 residues. The CDR3 DNA reads as TGTGCCAGCAGTCCCCCTGCGCCTGAAGAGACCCAGTACTTC. Translated: CASSPPAPEETQYF.

The chain uses TRBV6-2 or TRBV6-3 and TRBJ2-5, with TRBD2 as a possible D gene (7 bases). The CDR3 covers 14 residues. The germline CDR1 and CDR2 sequences are MNHEY and SVGEGT. Trimming stripped 5 bases from V and 4 bases from J, with 14 bases between. As DNA, the CDR3 is TGTGCCAGCAGTCAAGGGGGGGTCTCAGAGACCCAGTACTTC. Its protein product is CASSQGGVSETQYF.

This clonotype was found many times. The chain uses TRBV20-1 and TRBJ2-3; D is perhaps TRBD2 (5 bases). Germline-derived CDR1 and CDR2 are DFQATT and SNEGSKA (reference sequence). V was cut by 0 bases and J by 4 bases, with 11 bases left in between. This CDR3 comprises 14 residues. As DNA, the CDR3 is TGCAGTGCTAGAGATCGGGATGGCGCAGATACGCAGTATTTT. As protein: CSARDRDGADTQYF.

The J gene is TRBJ2-5, the V gene TRBV9; 7 bases fit TRBD2. Germline lookup yields CDR1 SGDLS and CDR2 YYNGEE. The CDR3 is 15 residues long. V was pared by 2 bases and J by 2 bases, with 6 bases of the junction left unmatched. Written as DNA, the CDR3 is TGTGCCAGCAGCGTCTGGGCGGGGGTTCAAGAGACCCAGTACTTC. This gives the protein CASSVWAGVQETQYF.

This clonotype turned up a few times. This chain uses TRBV3-1 with TRBJ1-2; possible D gene TRBD1, 6 bases. The CDR3 totals 14 residues. With 3 bases removed from V and 8 bases from J, the gap between germline ends came to 16 bases. Germline CDR1 is LGHDT and CDR2 is YNNKEL (reference sequence). The CDR3 sequence: CASSHLSGGYGYTF. CDR3 nucleotide sequence: TGTGCCAGCAGCCACCTTTCCGGGGGCTACGGCTACACCTTC.